The clone carrying this T cell receptor (beta chain) was seen a handful of times. Its antigen is undetermined. The data belong to a study of T-cell reconstitution after alpha-beta-depleted transplantation in children. The study, taken as a whole, reports: Newly generated T cells supplied most T-cell counts and diversity one year post-transplant.

Unique molecular identifiers were built into the TCRbeta library. Using its own MiXCR run on the PCR reads, TCRdb lists one record per CDR3 protein. Of around 580,000 distinct CDR3 sequences listed, around 23% are singletons. The germline V and J ends were trimmed by 0 bases and 9 bases, with 14 bases remaining between them. The V gene's germline CDR1 is DFQATT and CDR2 SNEGSKA (reference sequence). The CDR3 spans 13 residues. The sequences come from PBMCs, mostly from graft donor cells, collected 360 days after TCRalphabeta/CD19-depleted stem cell transplant. The clonotype originates from a boy under three years old who had a stem cell transplant for acute myeloid leukemia, so the T cells may come from the graft donor. The gene calls are TRBV20-1 and TRBJ1-1; TRBD1 might be the D (5 bases). The CDR3 sequence: CSAREVYQGKAFF. The CDR3 region has the DNA TGCAGTGCTAGAGAAGTGTATCAGGGAAAAGCTTTCTTT.